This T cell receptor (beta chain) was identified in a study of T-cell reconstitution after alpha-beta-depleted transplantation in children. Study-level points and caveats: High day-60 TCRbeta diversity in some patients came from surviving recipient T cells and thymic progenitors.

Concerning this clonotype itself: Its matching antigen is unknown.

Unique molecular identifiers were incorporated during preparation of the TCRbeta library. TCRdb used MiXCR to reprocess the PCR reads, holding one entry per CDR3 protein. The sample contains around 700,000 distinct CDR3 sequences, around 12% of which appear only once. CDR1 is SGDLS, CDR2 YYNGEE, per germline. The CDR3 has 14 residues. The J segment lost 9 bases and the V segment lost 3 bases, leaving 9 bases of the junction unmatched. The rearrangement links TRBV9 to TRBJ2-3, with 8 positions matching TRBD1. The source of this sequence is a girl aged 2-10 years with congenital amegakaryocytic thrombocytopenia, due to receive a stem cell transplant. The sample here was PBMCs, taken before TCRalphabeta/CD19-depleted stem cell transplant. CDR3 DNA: TGTGCCAGCAGCGCTAGACAGGGGCCGGGGACGCAGTATTTT. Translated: CASSARQGPGTQYF.